The clone carrying this T cell receptor (beta chain) has more than one count but fewer than ten. Antigen unknown. Looked up from germline, CDR1 is SQVTM and CDR2 is ANQGSEA. Trimming took off 0 bases at V and 4 bases at J, with 9 bases between the two ends. This CDR3 has 13 amino acids. Unrecorded immune exposures were likely, despite nominal health at sampling. The data stem from a study of cytomegalovirus exposure and HLA in healthy donors. Study-wide results and caveats: An ancestry cluster, one associated with Asian ancestry, reportedly showed fewer N-insertions than the approximately 670-donor mean in a later analysis. The majority of TCR sequences were rare, yet some public TCRs appeared in many donors.

PCR used 60 Vbeta primers and 13 Jbeta primers. TCRdb keeps only in-frame clones here, not all; method: immunoSEQ multiplex PCR. This repertoire shows about 140,000 clones, about 77% found once; its top ten account for around 1.6%. This chain connects TRBV29-1 to TRBJ1-1, with D unresolved. The specimen was PBMCs. This clonotype was obtained from a female donor in good health and CMV-seronegative. CDR3 region: CSVEEGPGTEAFF. Written as DNA, the CDR3 is TGCAGCGTTGAAGAGGGTCCGGGCACTGAAGCTTTCTTT.